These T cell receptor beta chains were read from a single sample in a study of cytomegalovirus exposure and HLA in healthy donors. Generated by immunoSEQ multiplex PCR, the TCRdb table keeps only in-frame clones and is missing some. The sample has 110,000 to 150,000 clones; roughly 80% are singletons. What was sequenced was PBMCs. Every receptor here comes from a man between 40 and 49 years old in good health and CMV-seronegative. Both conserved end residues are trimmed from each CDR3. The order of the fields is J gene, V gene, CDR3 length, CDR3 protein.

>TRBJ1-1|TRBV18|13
ASSPPAGENTEAF
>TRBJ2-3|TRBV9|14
ASSVTQGSVTDTQY
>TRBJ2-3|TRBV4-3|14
ASSQDFSGGADTQY
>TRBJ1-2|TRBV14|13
ASSQDIGGPSGYT
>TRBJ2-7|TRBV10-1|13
ASSAGTGSSYEQY
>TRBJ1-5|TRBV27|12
ASARVGSNQPQH
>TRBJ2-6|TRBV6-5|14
ASSLQGAPGANVLT
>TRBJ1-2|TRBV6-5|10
ASSSQGTGYT
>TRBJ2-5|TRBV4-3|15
ASSQEMAGLFSKTQY
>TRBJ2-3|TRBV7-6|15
ASSLQTSGGPTDTQY
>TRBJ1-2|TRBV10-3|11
AINLGTGEGYT
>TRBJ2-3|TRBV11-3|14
ASSRQGLAGDYTQY